This T cell receptor (beta chain) comes out of a study of blood T cells in healthy people across ages (dated by TCRdb to between 2014 and 2016). Regarding the complete study: In model experiments, template switching captured about one uniquely barcoded TCR beta cDNA molecule for every two T cells. The study measured age-related changes in TCR beta repertoire diversity using deep sequencing normalized with unique cDNA molecular identifiers. Four age groups were formed from the donors: young (average about 15 years), middle-aged (approximately 41), aged (around 68) and long-lived (more than 75). Using the same blood draw, the study looked at two additional independent replicas of 1 million unique cDNA reads for two donors, one aged 18 to 30 and the other aged 80 or older.

The CDR3, from cysteine to phenylalanine, totals 16 residues. Only the CDR3 portion is preserved as DNA: 48 bases, with reading frame beginning at the first base. Via the germline V gene, CDR1 is KGHDR and CDR2 SFDVKD. At the junction V is shortened by 3 bases and J by 8 bases; bases outside the gene matches: 12. The 39 donors, aged about 6 to 95 years, were systemically healthy Caucasian individuals from Russia. Roughly 10 milliliters of peripheral blood were drawn from each donor into EDTA-treated Vacutainer tubes. Ficoll-Paque density-gradient centrifugation was used to isolate PBMCs, with at least 6 million obtained per sample. Total RNA, at least 6 micrograms per sample, was extracted from PBMCs with Trizol reagent. For every donor, an aliquot of PBMCs went through flow cytometry to measure the percentages of naive CD45RAhigh/CD27high T cells. Library preparation was by 5' RACE. For sequencing, an Illumina HiSeq 2500 was employed. The second PCR ran for about 6 to 11 cycles and used a J-beta primer mix along with a sample-barcoded 5' primer. A unique molecular identifier was introduced onto each TCR beta cDNA molecule by a template-switch 5' adaptor carrying 12 random nucleotides. Each sample yielded at least 2.5 million CDR3-containing paired-end reads. First-strand cDNA was synthesized from all RNA with the Mint cDNA synthesis kit, primed by a TRBC-specific oligonucleotide. After uracil-DNA glycosylase treatment, a first 18-cycle PCR used universal primers M1SS and BC2_uni_R on all cDNA. The authors' analysis ran thus. Normalization of each sample was performed by random selection of 1 million high-quality reads, each carrying a distinct molecular identifier. Reads sharing molecular identifiers were discarded rather than binned into consensus sequences. MiTCR, with a Q25 quality threshold and the strictest error-elimination algorithm, was used for CDR3 identification, clonotype clustering and error correction. A nonparametric unseen species model with Euler transformation was used to estimate lower-bound total TCR beta diversity. TCRdb cleaned the public reads at Q25 with fastp, built clones with MiXCR and kept in-frame beta chains. Rows matching on CDR3 protein sequence are summarized as one entry with the most common DNA and genes. The V and J calls and clone size come from TCRdb's table, not from the authors' own analysis. The sample table holds roughly 800,000 distinct CDR3 sequences, of which 25% were seen once. 8% to 10% of the sample belongs to the ten largest clones.

The table lists this clonotype with many counts. Its antigen has not been determined. No much larger clone is present one base from it, and per-base qualities are unavailable. Study-wide conclusions, independent of this receptor: As age increased, observed TCR beta diversity per million T cells dropped in a roughly linear way, and a significant reduction was already evident by age 40. Since profiling was done on bulk unsorted PBMCs, naive and antigen-experienced compartments could not be conclusively compared. Compared with the aged group, the long-lived group had more naive CD4+ T cells, fewer expanded clones and increased TCR diversity, a pattern suggesting age selection. Total diversity estimates from one million sequenced T cells were considered lower bounds and underestimates. Because the CMV infection status of the donors was unknown, age-related changes in expanded clonotypes may potentially have been confounded. Observed TCR beta diversity correlated strongly with the percentage of naive T cells measured by flow cytometry.

These data were likewise used in another study, on T cells of mothers and their children. The second publication reports: Nine systemically healthy Caucasian individuals served as donors, namely three mothers together with their six children. cDNA synthesis consumed the entire amount of extracted RNA, loaded at 1.5 ug RNA in each 15 ul reaction. In the second PCR, the M1S primer added sample barcodes and 2-4 random nucleotides. More than 8 million TCR beta CDR3 reads were obtained from each mother, and some 3.2 million reads were obtained from each child. Thymic selection similarly shapes TCR recombination output in related and unrelated pairs, with minor effect from inherited differences. Normalized repertoire overlap in related mother-child pairs was always slightly higher than in unrelated mother-child pairs, but the difference was never significant. With a sensitivity of approximately 93 clones per million clonotypes, no persistent microchimeric T cell clones were detected. Deep NGS was used in the study to compare the TCR beta repertoires of mothers and children and to look for features that separate related mother-child pairs from unrelated individuals. On average, the children were approximately 11 +/- 4 years old, while the mothers were about 37 +/- 4 years old. After adapter ligation with NEBNext reagents, the libraries were sequenced on Illumina HiSeq 2000 with 100+100 nt paired-end reads. To prevent cross-contamination, the mother and child libraries were prepared a month apart and were sequenced in separate runs. Each donor had between about 450,000 and 2,100,000 distinct TCR beta clonotypes identified. Naive TCR beta clonotypes were estimated from low-frequency clonotypes matched to each donor's FACS-determined naive share, without sorting.

The sequencing sample was made of blood. The chain couples TRBV24-1 to TRBJ2-1; 7 junctional bases match TRBD2. This receptor was taken from a boy between 10 and 17 years old in good health. The nucleotide sequence reads as follows: TGTGCCACCAGTGATCCTAAGCGGGGTGATCTCGATGAGCAGTTCTTC. The translation is CATSDPKRGDLDEQFF.